These 32 T cell receptor beta chains originate from one sample sequenced in a study of T cells in Graves' hyperthyroidism and ophthalmopathy. Using RNA transcripts as the source, TCR beta CDR3 regions were amplified. HTBI primers were employed in a first-round RT-PCR of the TCR CDR3. TCRdb itself ran the multiplex PCR reads through MiXCR, one entry per CDR3 protein. The sample has some 700,000 distinct CDR3 sequences, 15% to 20% seen once. Sample: blood. Receptor source: a man aged 45 to 65 with Graves' hyperthyroidism.

There are many counts of this clonotype. The chain joins TRBV6-2 or TRBV6-3 to TRBJ2-5; D is perhaps TRBD1 (6 bases). Germline-derived CDR1 and CDR2 are MNHEY and SVGEGT. This CDR3 comprises 15 residues. V lost 6 bases, J lost 5 bases, and 19 bases lay in between. CDR3 DNA: TGTGCCAGCAGCGTGAGGGGGTCAGCTACGGAGACCCAGTACTTC. Translated, it gives CASSVRGSATETQYF.

This clonotype has a count of ten or more. V gene TRBV28 combines with J gene TRBJ2-5; D may be TRBD1 (6 bases). The V gene's germline CDR1 is MDHEN and CDR2 SYDVKM. The CDR3 has 14 residues. V lost 8 bases and J 5 bases, leaving 18 bases between the germline ends. CDR3 coding DNA: TGTGCCAGCGTCGTGCCAGGGGCCGGGGAGACCCAGTACTTC. Translation gives CASVVPGAGETQYF.

This clonotype has just a few counts. The chain carries TRBV5-1 and TRBJ2-6; the D is unclear. Trimming left V 0 bases short and J 3 bases short, with 4 bases between. Germline CDR1 SGHRS, CDR2 YFSETQ. This CDR3 region has 14 residues. The DNA for the CDR3 is TGCGCCAGCAGCTTGGGGGATGGGGCCAACGTCCTGACTTTC. Its protein is CASSLGDGANVLTF.

The genes are TRBV27 and TRBJ2-1; weak D call: TRBD1 (5 bases). This CDR3 is built from 12 residues. Germline CDR1 reads MNHEY; CDR2 reads SMNVEV (reference sequence). The V gene lost 6 bases and the J gene lost 7 bases, with 10 bases spanning the gap. CDR3 DNA sequence: TGTGCCAGCAGGGGTAAGGGGAATGAGCAGTTCTTC. Amino acids: CASRGKGNEQFF.

Ten or more counts support this clonotype. The chain carries TRBV11-2 and TRBJ2-1, with D hard to call. The CDR3 totals 14 residues. V gave up 1 base and J gave up 10 bases, with 14 bases separating them. CDR1 and CDR2 from the germline V gene are SGHAT and FQNNGV. This chain's CDR3 is CASSLGPPMGEQFF. CDR3 in DNA: TGTGCCAGCAGCTTAGGTCCCCCTATGGGCGAGCAGTTCTTC.

This clonotype was observed a few times. This chain joins TRBV25-1 and TRBJ2-7, with 13 bases lining up with TRBD2. This CDR3 comprises 18 residues. Germline trimming cut 4 bases from V and 4 bases from J; bases unmatched to any gene: 13. Germline V gene lookup returns CDR1 MGHDK and CDR2 SYGVNS. In nucleotides, the CDR3 is TGTGCCAGCAGTGTTATGGGCCCGACTAGCGGGAGGAGTTACGAGCAGTACTTC. Translating it yields CASSVMGPTSGRSYEQYF.

This clonotype was counted a few times. The V gene is TRBV29-1, the J gene TRBJ2-2; D unresolved. The ends were cut back, 4 bases at V and 0 bases at J, with 6 bases in the middle. Per germline, CDR1 SQVTM and CDR2 ANQGSEA. The CDR3 length is 13 residues. DNA for the CDR3: TGCAGCGTTGCCGTCGCGAACACCGGGGAGCTGTTTTTT. Protein: CSVAVANTGELFF.

This clonotype was detected ten times or more. The chain has TRBV27 and TRBJ1-5; D remains unclear. CDR3 length: 14 amino acids. Germline CDR1 and CDR2: MNHEY and SMNVEV (reference sequence). The ends were cut back, 2 bases at V and 5 bases at J, with 10 bases in the middle. This chain's CDR3 is CASSLLGRHQPQHF. For the CDR3, the DNA is TGTGCCAGCAGTTTACTAGGCAGACATCAGCCCCAGCATTTT.

The V call is TRBV6-1, the J call TRBJ2-7; TRBD1 aligns across 11 bases. The CDR3 is made up of 14 amino acids. Germline CDR1 is MNHNS and CDR2 is SASEGT. V gave up 6 bases and J gave up 5 bases; unmatched junction bases: 6. CDR3 amino acids: CASRLDRGRNEQYF. The CDR3 DNA is TGTGCCAGCAGGTTGGACAGGGGGCGAAACGAGCAGTACTTC.

This clonotype was recorded many times. The rearrangement uses TRBV28 and TRBJ2-7, with D tentatively TRBD1 (6 bases). Germline V gene sequence: CDR1 MDHEN, CDR2 SYDVKM. V was clipped by 3 bases and J by 3 bases, with 12 bases between them. The CDR3 has 14 amino acids. The CDR3 DNA reads as TGTGCCAGCAGTTTTGGGACATCGTACTACGAGCAGTACTTC. Residues: CASSFGTSYYEQYF.

The chain recombines TRBV19 with TRBJ1-5; 7 bases agree with TRBD1. The CDR3 runs to 14 residues. In germline, CDR1 is LNHDA, CDR2 SQIVND (reference sequence). Losses at the gene ends were 7 bases for V and 2 bases for J; bases not matched to a gene: 5. For the CDR3, the DNA is TGTGCCAGTACTCATACAGGGGGCAATCAGCCCCAGCATTTT. Its protein is CASTHTGGNQPQHF.

This clonotype was counted only a few times. The chain's CDR3 is CASSDLISNQPQHF. Written as DNA, the CDR3 is TGTGCCAGCAGTGATCTTATTAGCAATCAGCCCCAGCATTTT. This chain links TRBV6-1 with TRBJ1-5; no clear D gene. Looked up from germline, CDR1 is MNHNS and CDR2 is SASEGT. Between the trimmed V and J ends, which lost 3 bases and 0 bases, there was a span of 6 bases. The CDR3 spans 14 residues.

To note about this clonotype: Just one base apart from a much larger clone, this may be a read error. The V and J genes are TRBV6-1 and TRBJ1-2; D call uncertain. There are 13 residues in the CDR3. The germline V gene has CDR1 MNHNS and CDR2 SASEGT. With 3 bases removed from V and 5 bases from J, the gap between germline ends came to 10 bases. The CDR3, as DNA: TGTGCCAGCAGTGAGTCGAAGGAGTATGGCTACACCTTC. As protein: CASSESKEYGYTF.

This clonotype has just a few counts. The chain couples TRBV7-3 to TRBJ2-3; D unclear. V lost 2 bases and J 6 bases, leaving 12 bases between the germline ends. Germline V CDR1 and CDR2: SGHTA, FQGTGA. The CDR3 sequence is 14 residues long. The CDR3 region is CASSLLSSADTQYF. CDR3 sequence (DNA): TGTGCCAGCAGCTTACTTTCTTCGGCGGATACGCAGTATTTT.

There are many counts of this clonotype. This rearrangement joins TRBV28 to TRBJ2-2; 10 bases agree with TRBD2. The CDR3 spans 15 residues. The V gene's germline CDR1 is MDHEN and CDR2 SYDVKM. Trimming removed 5 bases from V and 1 base from J; junction bases left unmatched: 1. CDR3 bases: TGTGCCAGCAGTCTAGCGGGAGAGAACACCGGGGAGCTGTTTTTT. This gives the protein CASSLAGENTGELFF.

This clonotype was counted only a few times. The chain combines TRBV30 with TRBJ2-2, with TRBD1 identical over 8 bases. Trimming cost V 1 base and J 3 bases; bases outside gene matches: 4. The CDR3 is made up of 15 amino acids. The V gene's germline CDR1 is GTSNPN and CDR2 SVGIG (reference sequence). The CDR3 coding sequence is TGTGCCTGGAGTGCGGAGACAGGGGACACCGGGGAGCTGTTTTTT. The encoded protein is CAWSAETGDTGELFF.

The table lists this clonotype with many counts. The CDR3 DNA reads as TGTGCCAGCAGCGGGGGCACAGATACGCAGTATTTT. It encodes CASSGGTDTQYF. The genes are TRBV5-6 and TRBJ2-3; D remains ambiguous. The germline gives CDR1 SGHDT, CDR2 YYEEEE. The CDR3 extends over 12 amino acids. V was pared by 4 bases and J by 1 base, with 4 bases between. Combining the CDR3 with reference TRBV5-6 and TRBJ2-3 gives the whole variable domain DAGVTQSPTHLIKTRGQQVTLRCSPKSGHDTVSWYQQALGQGPQFIFQYYEEEERQRGNFPDRFSGHQFPNYSSELNVNALLLGDSALYLCASSGGTDTQYFGPGTRLTVL.

This clonotype was seen ten or more times. V is TRBV5-1 and J is TRBJ1-1, with 7 bases matching TRBD1. CDR3 length: 14 amino acids. In germline, CDR1 is SGHRS, CDR2 YFSETQ. V shed 4 bases and J 0 bases; nucleotides not matched to a gene: 3. CDR3 region: CASSVQGMNTEAFF. CDR3 DNA: TGCGCCAGCAGCGTACAGGGGATGAACACTGAAGCTTTCTTT. Full variable domain (outside the CDR3, taken from reference TRBV5-1 and TRBJ1-1): KAGVTQTPRYLIKTRGQQVTLSCSPISGHRSVSWYQQTPGQGLQFLFEYFSETQRNKGNFPGRFSGRQFSNSRSEMNVSTLELGDSALYLCASSVQGMNTEAFFGQGTRLTVV.

In its sample, this clonotype was seen many times. The CDR3 sequence is CAIGGSSGETQYF. Here the CDR3 DNA reads TGTGCCATCGGTGGTAGCTCTGGTGAGACCCAGTACTTC. The chain uses TRBV10-3 and TRBJ2-5, with unresolved D. Germline V lookup: CDR1 ENHRY, CDR2 SYGVKD. Trimming cost V 8 bases and J 5 bases, with 15 bases left between them. This CDR3 spans 13 amino acids.

A word on this clonotype: A much bigger clone sits one base away, suggesting this may be a read error. The V call is TRBV11-2, the J call TRBJ2-5; D is possibly TRBD1 or TRBD2 (6 bases each). The CDR3 covers 16 residues. The germline V gene has CDR1 SGHAT and CDR2 FQNNGV. The CDR3 here is CASRRLVARGQGTQYF. DNA of the CDR3: TGTGCCAGCAGGCGACTCGTTGCGCGGGGACAAGGGACCCAGTACTTC. The variable domain in full, completed from reference TRBV11-2 and TRBJ2-5, reads EAGVAQSPRYKIIEKRQSVAFWCNPISGHATLYWYQQILGQGPKLLIQFQNNGVVDDSQLPKDRFSAERLKGVDSTLKIQPAKLEDSAVYLCASRRLVARGQGTQYFGPGTRLLVL.

A remark on this clonotype: With a much larger clone just one base away, this may be a read error. The chain has TRBV30 and TRBJ2-4, with 9 bases identical to TRBD2. The CDR3 runs to 13 residues. Germline CDR1 and CDR2: GTSNPN and SVGIG (reference sequence). The CDR3 reads CAWKASGKNEQDF. As DNA, the CDR3 is TGTGCCTGGAAGGCTAGCGGGAAAAACGAGCAGGACTTC.

This clonotype was seen repeatedly, ten times or more. This chain connects TRBV28 to TRBJ1-5, with D tentatively TRBD1 (6 bases). Trimming cost V 7 bases and J 7 bases, with 23 bases left between them. The CDR3 totals 16 residues. Germline CDR1 reads MDHEN; CDR2 reads SYDVKM. The CDR3, as DNA: TGTGCCAGCAAGGTAGGGGGGGCCCGAAGCAGACAGCCCCAGCATTTT. Amino acids: CASKVGGARSRQPQHF.

This rearrangement joins TRBV5-1 to TRBJ2-1; 8 bases are a match to TRBD2. V trimming: 4 bases; J trimming: 0 bases; junction bases outside the gene matches: 6. Germline CDR1 reads SGHRS; CDR2 reads YFSETQ. CDR3 size: 16 residues. CDR3 loop: CASSRPGGPSYNEQFF. CDR3 nucleotide sequence: TGCGCCAGCAGCCGGCCGGGAGGGCCCTCCTACAATGAGCAGTTCTTC. Looking up the rest from reference TRBV5-1 and TRBJ2-1 gives the full variable domain: KAGVTQTPRYLIKTRGQQVTLSCSPISGHRSVSWYQQTPGQGLQFLFEYFSETQRNKGNFPGRFSGRQFSNSRSEMNVSTLELGDSALYLCASSRPGGPSYNEQFFGPGTRLTVL.

Many counts were recorded for this clonotype. The rearrangement joins TRBV6-1 to TRBJ1-1, with TRBD1 as a possible D gene (5 bases). The CDR3 contains 16 residues. Germline V gene sequence: CDR1 MNHNS, CDR2 SASEGT. With 4 bases removed from V and 0 bases from J, the gap between germline ends came to 15 bases. The DNA for the CDR3 is TGTGCCAGCAGTGCCCTGGGGGGGTCCATGAACACTGAAGCTTTCTTT. This codes for CASSALGGSMNTEAFF.

This clonotype was detected many times. This chain joins TRBV20-1 and TRBJ2-7; TRBD2 aligns across 10 bases. The CDR3 length is 15 residues. CDR1 is DFQATT and CDR2 is SNEGSKA in the germline V gene (reference sequence). The ends lost 2 bases at V and 0 bases at J; junction bases unmatched: 4. CDR3 loop: CSARLSSGSSYEQYF. The CDR3 DNA sequence: TGCAGTGCTAGACTTTCTAGCGGGAGCTCCTACGAGCAGTACTTC.

This clonotype occurred a few times. This sequence joins TRBV5-1 and TRBJ1-1; 10 bases match TRBD1. CDR1 and CDR2 from the germline V gene are SGHRS and YFSETQ. The CDR3 has 17 amino acids. Trimming removed 3 bases from V and 8 bases from J; junction bases left unmatched: 16. For the CDR3, the DNA is TGCGCCAGCAGCTATAACATGCCGGGACAGGGGTCGTCCGAAGCTTTCTTT. Protein: CASSYNMPGQGSSEAFF.

This chain joins TRBV5-1 and TRBJ2-2; 9 nucleotides agree with TRBD1. Germline lookup yields CDR1 SGHRS and CDR2 YFSETQ. After removal of 4 bases from V and 4 bases from J, the junction contained 5 bases not matched to a gene. This CDR3 is built from 15 residues. The CDR3: CASSSTGGPTGELFF. Here the CDR3 DNA reads TGCGCCAGCAGCAGTACAGGGGGCCCCACCGGGGAGCTGTTTTTT.

The chain has TRBV5-5 and TRBJ2-1, with D uncertain. The CDR3 totals 14 residues. In germline, CDR1 is SGHKS, CDR2 YYEKEE (reference sequence). Trimming took off 0 bases at V and 4 bases at J, with 8 bases between the two ends. The CDR3 reads CASSLDVVYNEQFF. The CDR3 coding sequence is TGTGCCAGCAGCTTGGACGTCGTATACAATGAGCAGTTCTTC.

The rearrangement uses TRBV27 and TRBJ2-3; D gene uncertain. Deletions cut 0 bases from V and 5 bases from J, with 6 bases between. Germline loops: CDR1 MNHEY, CDR2 SMNVEV (reference sequence). This CDR3 is built from 13 residues. In nucleotides, the CDR3 is TGTGCCAGCAGTTTATCGCAAGGAGATACGCAGTATTTT. This codes for CASSLSQGDTQYF.

This clonotype was picked up many times. J is TRBJ2-1 and V is TRBV7-3; D is ambiguous. Trimming took 4 bases from V and 9 from J, leaving 19 bases between them. In germline, CDR1 is SGHTA, CDR2 FQGTGA. The CDR3 totals 15 residues. The CDR3 DNA reads as TGTGCCAGCAGCTCACAAAAGATAGGGTGGGGTGAGCAGTTCTTC. Its protein is CASSSQKIGWGEQFF.

On this clonotype itself: The junction departs from the called germline gene at one end, perhaps through a read error. The rearrangement uses TRBV4-3 and TRBJ2-1; D might be TRBD2 (5 bases). This CDR3 has 17 amino acids. CDR1 and CDR2 (germline): LGHNA, YSLEER. CDR3 amino acids: CASSQDQEAGGYNEKFF. The CDR3 region has the DNA TGCGCCAGCAGCCAAGATCAGGAGGCGGGTGGCTACAATGAGAAGTTCTTC.

V gene TRBV18 combines with J gene TRBJ2-7, with D uncertain. The CDR3 totals 15 residues. Trimming left V 1 base short and J 5 bases short, with 15 bases between. Per the germline V gene, CDR1 is KGHSH and CDR2 is LQKENI. CDR3 bases: TGTGCCAGCTCACCACGCTCCACGCATTGGGACGAGCAGTACTTC. Translating it yields CASSPRSTHWDEQYF.